Following are 32 T cell receptor beta chains from one sample sequenced in a study of blood T cell repertoires in COVID-19. TCRdb's copy holds only in-frame clones and misses some; the assay was immunoSEQ multiplex PCR. This sample has 130,000 to 150,000 clones, with over 70% found just once. The sample was PBMCs or T cells enriched from blood (not recorded which). Receptors were obtained from a man aged 55 to 70 who had recovered from COVID-19.

The rearrangement uses TRBV7-8 and TRBJ2-7; D not certain. Per the germline V gene, CDR1 is SGHVS and CDR2 is FQNEAQ. The CDR3 spans 12 residues. V was clipped by 1 base and J by 6 bases, with 7 bases between them. In nucleotides, the CDR3 is TGTGCCAGCAGCTTAGTGGTCGGCGAGCAGTACTTC. Its translation is CASSLVVGEQYF.

The rearrangement uses TRBV5-1 and TRBJ1-1; TRBD1 is a possible D gene (5 bases). Trimming took 1 base from V and 4 from J, leaving 11 bases between them. The CDR3 is made up of 14 amino acids. Looked up from germline, CDR1 is SGHRS and CDR2 is YFSETQ. CDR3 DNA: TGCGCCAGCAGCTTGTTCGATAGGGGCACTGAAGCTTTCTTT. This encodes CASSLFDRGTEAFF.

V and J are TRBV6-5 and TRBJ2-2, with TRBD1 matching over 7 bases. After removal of 6 bases from V and 5 bases from J, the junction contained 6 bases not matched to a gene. The CDR3 is made up of 14 amino acids. Germline CDR1 is MNHEY and CDR2 is SVGAGI. This chain's CDR3 is CASRRQGGTGELFF. The CDR3 DNA is TGTGCCAGCAGGAGACAGGGTGGGACCGGGGAGCTGTTTTTT.

The rearrangement joins TRBV19 to TRBJ2-1; weak D call: TRBD1 (6 bases). There are 12 residues in the CDR3. In germline, CDR1 is LNHDA, CDR2 SQIVND (reference sequence). The V end was cut by 6 bases, the J end by 10 bases, with 13 bases between. The CDR3 sequence is CASRTRGGEQFF. CDR3 nucleotide sequence: TGTGCCAGTAGAACCAGGGGCGGGGAGCAGTTCTTC.

The V gene is TRBV7-9, the J gene TRBJ2-7; D unclear. The germline V gene encodes CDR1 SEHNR and CDR2 FQNEAQ (reference sequence). The CDR3 consists of 12 residues. Trimming stripped 6 bases from V and 1 base from J, with 7 bases between. In DNA form, the CDR3 reads TGTGCCAGCAGTCAGACTTCCTACGAGCAGTACTTC. It encodes CASSQTSYEQYF.

This clone was detected a few times. As DNA, the CDR3 is TGTGCCAGCAGTTTCTCCCTGGCCAAAGGGGTCTACGAGCAGTACTTC. Its protein is CASSFSLAKGVYEQYF. The chain is built from TRBV27 and TRBJ2-7, with a tentative D call TRBD1 (5 bases). V was cut by 3 bases and J by 3 bases, with 18 bases left in between. Germline V gene lookup returns CDR1 MNHEY and CDR2 SMNVEV (reference sequence). The CDR3 spans 16 residues.

This chain links TRBV7-2 with TRBJ2-7; the match to TRBD1 covers 9 bases. There are 12 residues in the CDR3. CDR1 SGHTA and CDR2 FQGNSA come from the germline V gene. The V gene end was trimmed by 5 bases and the J gene end by 9 bases; junction bases not matched to a gene: 5. The CDR3 is CASSMDRGRQYF. DNA for the CDR3: TGTGCCAGCAGCATGGACAGGGGAAGGCAGTACTTC.

The chain has TRBV5-8 and TRBJ1-2; D gene unclear. V shed 0 bases and J shed 2 bases, with 5 bases lying between them. This CDR3 has 13 residues. Germline V CDR1 and CDR2: SGHTS, YDEGEE. In DNA, the CDR3 is TGTGCCAGCAGCTTGGGGCCGAACTATGGCTACACCTTC. Translating gives CASSLGPNYGYTF. Variable domain in full (rest from reference TRBV5-8 and TRBJ1-2): EAGVTQSPTHLIKTRGQQATLRCSPISGHTSVYWYQQALGLGLQFLLWYDEGEERNRGNFPPRFSGRQFPNYSSELNVNALELEDSALYLCASSLGPNYGYTFGSGTRLTVV.

CDR3 sequence reads: CASSPSRSGELFF. The CDR3 DNA sequence: TGCGCCAGCAGCCCCTCTAGGTCCGGGGAGCTGTTTTTT. This rearrangement joins TRBV10-1 to TRBJ2-2; D not resolved. Germline values: CDR1 WNHNN, CDR2 SYGVQD (reference sequence). V shed 6 bases and J shed 6 bases, with 11 bases lying between them. The CDR3 covers 13 residues.

The J gene is TRBJ2-3, the V gene TRBV9; 8 nucleotides line up with TRBD1. This CDR3 comprises 15 residues. Losses at the gene ends were 4 bases for V and 5 bases for J; bases not matched to a gene: 9. Germline lookup yields CDR1 SGDLS and CDR2 YYNGEE. Written as DNA, the CDR3 is TGTGCCAGCAGCTCCTCCCCAGGGGGCCTAGATACGCAGTATTTT. This gives the protein CASSSSPGGLDTQYF. Supplemented by reference TRBV9 and TRBJ2-3, the full variable domain reads DSGVTQTPKHLITATGQRVTLRCSPRSGDLSVYWYQQSLDQGLQFLIQYYNGEERAKGNILERFSAQQFPDLHSELNLSSLELGDSALYFCASSSSPGGLDTQYFGPGTRLTVL.

V is TRBV10-3 and J is TRBJ2-1, with D maybe TRBD1 (5 bases). Germline V gene data show CDR1 as ENHRY and CDR2 as SYGVKD. The CDR3 has 15 amino acids. With 2 bases removed from V and 2 bases from J, the gap between germline ends came to 10 bases. The CDR3 here is CAISERGTPYNEQFF. The CDR3 DNA is TGTGCCATCAGTGAGAGGGGCACCCCCTACAATGAGCAGTTCTTC.

The V and J genes are TRBV4-2 and TRBJ1-4; D is ambiguous. Germline CDR1 reads LGHNA; CDR2 reads YNFKEQ. V was pared by 0 bases and J by 6 bases, with 11 bases between. The CDR3 length is 15 residues. CDR3 nucleotide sequence: TGTGCCAGCAGCCAAGACCCCGGGGTGGATGAAAAACTGTTTTTT. It is translated as CASSQDPGVDEKLFF.

The chain joins TRBV30 to TRBJ1-5; 9 bases are a match to TRBD1. The junction had 11 bases not matched to a gene; V was cut back by 4 bases and J by 7 bases. This CDR3 has 15 residues. Germline V gene data show CDR1 as GTSNPN and CDR2 as SVGIG (reference sequence). CDR3 DNA sequence: TGTGCCTGGACCCGTCCCGGGACAGGGATCCAGCCCCAGCATTTT. Its translation is CAWTRPGTGIQPQHF.

In nucleotides, the CDR3 is TGTGCCAGCAGCTTGACAGGGTTGGATGAAAAACTGTTTTTT. Protein: CASSLTGLDEKLFF. The rearrangement joins TRBV5-4 to TRBJ1-4; possible D gene TRBD1, 6 bases. Germline V CDR1 and CDR2: SGHNT, YYREEE (reference sequence). Between the trimmed V and J ends, which lost 1 base and 6 bases, there was a span of 10 bases. The CDR3 spans 14 residues. Combining the CDR3 with reference TRBV5-4 and TRBJ1-4 gives the whole variable domain ETGVTQSPTHLIKTRGQQVTLRCSSQSGHNTVSWYQQALGQGPQFIFQYYREEENGRGNFPPRFSGLQFPNYSSELNVNALELDDSALYLCASSLTGLDEKLFFGSGTQLSVL.

The rearrangement uses TRBV10-1 and TRBJ1-4, with D possibly matching TRBD1 (5 bases). V lost 8 bases and J 0 bases, leaving 10 bases between the germline ends. Germline V gene sequence: CDR1 WNHNN, CDR2 SYGVQD (reference sequence). CDR3 length: 14 residues. CDR3 sequence (DNA): TGCGCCAGCCGGGCGGGGGCAACTAATGAAAAACTGTTTTTT. The encoded protein is CASRAGATNEKLFF.

The V gene is TRBV7-9, the J gene TRBJ2-2; D is possibly TRBD1 (5 bases). The V end lost 1 base, the J end lost 7 bases, and 19 bases lay between the germline ends. Germline-derived CDR1 and CDR2 are SEHNR and FQNEAQ (reference sequence). The CDR3 is made up of 17 amino acids. The CDR3: CASSLGIDRMISGELFF. DNA of the CDR3: TGTGCCAGCAGCTTAGGGATAGACAGAATGATCAGCGGGGAGCTGTTTTTT. The whole variable domain, remainder taken from reference TRBV7-9 and TRBJ2-2, is DTGVSQNPRHKITKRGQNVTFRCDPISEHNRLYWYRQTLGQGPEFLTYFQNEAQLEKSRLLSDRFSAERPKGSFSTLEIQRTEQGDSAMYLCASSLGIDRMISGELFFGEGSRLTVL.

The V call is TRBV5-4, the J call TRBJ1-2; D uncertain. Germline V gene lookup returns CDR1 SGHNT and CDR2 YYREEE (reference sequence). With 3 bases removed from V and 8 bases from J, the gap between germline ends came to 8 bases. The CDR3 covers 11 residues. As DNA, the CDR3 is TGTGCCAGCAGCTCCCCAGTCGGCTACACCTTC. This codes for CASSSPVGYTF.

This chain links TRBV5-1 with TRBJ1-3; 7 bases fit TRBD1. CDR1 SGHRS and CDR2 YFSETQ come from the germline V gene. The CDR3 runs 16 residues. With 4 bases clipped from V and 0 bases from J, the junction kept 7 bases outside the gene matches. The CDR3 nucleotides read TGCGCCAGCAGCGCCACCGGGACAGACTCTGGAAACACCATATATTTT. Translated, it gives CASSATGTDSGNTIYF.

This sequence joins TRBV5-8 and TRBJ2-3, with 10 bases identical to TRBD2. Trimming removed 0 bases from V and 3 bases from J; junction bases left unmatched: 4. This CDR3 contains 16 residues. Germline CDR1 and CDR2: SGHTS and YDEGEE. For the CDR3, the DNA is TGTGCCAGCAGCTTGGAAGCGGGGGGGTTGACAGATACGCAGTATTTT. This gives the protein CASSLEAGGLTDTQYF.

The genes are TRBV9 and TRBJ2-2; 9 bases agree with TRBD2. CDR1 and CDR2 (germline): SGDLS, YYNGEE. The CDR3 sequence is 14 residues long. After removal of 3 bases from V and 7 bases from J, the junction contained 4 bases not matched to a gene. The CDR3 is CASSAYSGGGELFF. DNA for the CDR3: TGTGCCAGCAGCGCGTATAGCGGGGGCGGGGAGCTGTTTTTT.

The J gene is TRBJ1-1, the V gene TRBV30, with D uncertain. The CDR3 loop spans 14 amino acids. Germline V lookup: CDR1 GTSNPN, CDR2 SVGIG (reference sequence). The germline V and J ends were trimmed by 2 bases and 4 bases, with 14 bases remaining between them. The CDR3 loop is CAWSNGAGGTEAFF. CDR3 in DNA: TGTGCCTGGAGTAACGGCGCGGGTGGCACTGAAGCTTTCTTT.

This chain links TRBV19 with TRBJ1-2; the D is unclear. This CDR3 has 13 residues. CDR1 is LNHDA, CDR2 SQIVND, per germline (reference sequence). The germline V and J ends were trimmed by 6 bases and 6 bases, with 14 bases remaining between them. CDR3 in amino acids: CASRIDYHDGYTF. CDR3 in DNA: TGTGCCAGTAGGATTGACTACCACGATGGCTACACCTTC. The full variable domain, in which reference TRBV19 and TRBJ1-2 provide the parts outside the CDR3, is DGGITQSPKYLFRKEGQNVTLSCEQNLNHDAMYWYRQDPGQGLRLIYYSQIVNDFQKGDIAEGYSVSREKKESFPLTVTSAQKNPTAFYLCASRIDYHDGYTFGSGTRLTVV.

The J gene is TRBJ1-6, the V gene TRBV28; a weak D match, TRBD1 (6 bases). The germline gives CDR1 MDHEN, CDR2 SYDVKM. The CDR3 totals 14 residues. V lost 6 bases, J lost 5 bases, and 11 bases lay in between. CDR3 residues: CASRLQGNNSPLHF. The CDR3 DNA is TGTGCCAGCAGGTTACAGGGAAATAATTCACCCCTCCACTTT.

The rearrangement uses TRBV24-1 and TRBJ1-5, with 7 bases identical to TRBD1. The CDR3 totals 16 residues. The germline V gene encodes CDR1 KGHDR and CDR2 SFDVKD. V lost 9 bases and J lost 4; bases outside the gene matches: 14. CDR3 amino acids: CATPGPRTGENQPQHF. The CDR3 DNA sequence: TGTGCCACCCCCGGACCAAGGACAGGTGAAAATCAGCCCCAGCATTTT.

V and J are TRBV9 and TRBJ2-7; possible D gene TRBD2, 6 bases. V was pared by 4 bases and J by 12 bases, with 23 bases between. This CDR3 contains 14 residues. Germline V gene lookup returns CDR1 SGDLS and CDR2 YYNGEE. In DNA, the CDR3 is TGTGCCAGCAGCCCCCCCACTCGGACTAAAAAATTGTACTTC. Its protein product is CASSPPTRTKKLYF. Filled out from reference TRBV9 and TRBJ2-7, the complete variable domain reads DSGVTQTPKHLITATGQRVTLRCSPRSGDLSVYWYQQSLDQGLQFLIQYYNGEERAKGNILERFSAQQFPDLHSELNLSSLELGDSALYFCASSPPTRTKKLYFGPGTRLTVT.

The rearrangement joins TRBV7-9 to TRBJ2-7, with TRBD1 matching 9 bases. Unmatched junction bases numbered 3, after V lost 5 bases and J lost 1 base. Per germline, CDR1 SEHNR and CDR2 FQNEAQ (reference sequence). The CDR3 totals 14 residues. The CDR3 DNA is TGTGCCAGCAGCCAAGGGACAGGGTCCTACGAGCAGTACTTC. It encodes CASSQGTGSYEQYF.

The chain carries TRBV11-3 and TRBJ2-2, with 11 bases that match TRBD1. The CDR3 consists of 16 residues. Unmatched junction bases numbered 5, after V lost 5 bases and J lost 3 bases. CDR1 and CDR2 from the germline V gene are SGHNT and YENEEA. The CDR3 region has the DNA TGTGCCAGCAGCCCGGGACAGGGGGGATACACCGGGGAGCTGTTTTTT. It specifies CASSPGQGGYTGELFF. The whole variable domain, remainder taken from reference TRBV11-3 and TRBJ2-2, is EAGVVQSPRYKIIEKKQPVAFWCNPISGHNTLYWYLQNLGQGPELLIRYENEEAVDDSQLPKDRFSAERLKGVDSTLKIQPAELGDSAVYLCASSPGQGGYTGELFFGEGSRLTVL.

The chain has TRBV18 and TRBJ1-1, with unresolved D. V dropped 6 bases and J dropped 1 base, with 9 bases sitting between them. From germline, CDR1 is KGHSH and CDR2 LQKENI. This CDR3 region has 13 residues. DNA for the CDR3: TGTGCCAGCTCCTCTAAAGCGAACACTGAAGCTTTCTTT. It specifies CASSSKANTEAFF.

V usage is TRBV5-1 and J usage is TRBJ2-1, with TRBD1 identical over 8 bases. CDR3 length: 14 amino acids. After removal of 4 bases from V and 7 bases from J, the junction contained 7 bases not matched to a gene. Germline V lookup: CDR1 SGHRS, CDR2 YFSETQ. CDR3 protein: CASSNPQGGNEQFF. CDR3 nucleotide sequence: TGCGCCAGCAGCAACCCACAGGGGGGAAATGAGCAGTTCTTC.

This clone was counted only a few times. V usage is TRBV28 and J usage is TRBJ1-2; 9 bases match TRBD1. The CDR3 is made up of 14 amino acids. Germline trimming cut 2 bases from V and 6 bases from J; bases unmatched to any gene: 4. Germline CDR1 and CDR2: MDHEN and SYDVKM. CDR3 amino acids: CASSLVGQGNGYTF. The CDR3 region has the DNA TGTGCCAGCAGTTTAGTGGGACAGGGTAATGGCTACACCTTC.

The V call is TRBV18, the J call TRBJ1-6; 9 nucleotides match TRBD1. The CDR3 consists of 15 residues. CDR1 KGHSH and CDR2 LQKENI come from the germline V gene. J lost 11 bases, V lost 3 bases, and 8 bases had no gene match. The DNA of the CDR3 is TGTGCCAGCTCACCGGACAGGGGAACGAGGACACCCCTCCACTTT. Translation: CASSPDRGTRTPLHF. Complete variable domain (other parts from reference TRBV18 and TRBJ1-6): NAGVMQNPRHLVRRRGQEARLRCSPMKGHSHVYWYRQLPEEGLKFMVYLQKENIIDESGMPKERFSAEFPKEGPSILRIQQVVRGDSAAYFCASSPDRGTRTPLHFGNGTRLTVT.

The CDR3 DNA sequence: TGTGCCAGCAGCTCCGGGACAGGGGGGAATCAGCCCCAGCATTTT. Its translation: CASSSGTGGNQPQHF. The chain employs TRBV5-5 and TRBJ1-5; 11 bases fit TRBD1. Germline V gene sequence: CDR1 SGHKS, CDR2 YYEKEE (reference sequence). The J segment lost 4 bases and the V segment lost 3 bases, leaving 3 bases of the junction unmatched. This CDR3 is 15 amino acids long.